Below are 22 T cell receptor beta chains sequenced from a single sample in a study of blood T cell repertoires in COVID-19. Sequencing used immunoSEQ multiplex PCR; TCRdb keeps in-frame clones, though not all of them. The sample lists about 180,000 clones, approximately 84% occurring once. The sample comprised PBMCs or T cells enriched from blood (not recorded which). The receptors originated from a woman aged 50 to 60 who had recovered from COVID-19.

The gene calls are TRBV7-3 and TRBJ2-2; D unresolved. CDR1 and CDR2 from the germline V gene are SGHTA and FQGTGA. The CDR3 is 15 amino acids. V was cut by 1 base and J by 1 base, with 7 bases left in between. The CDR3 region has the DNA TGTGCCAGCAGCTTAAGTGCAGGGAACACCGGGGAGCTGTTTTTT. Translating it yields CASSLSAGNTGELFF.

The CDR3 reads CSADRAGERNTEAFF. CDR3 sequence (DNA): TGCAGCGCCGACAGGGCAGGGGAGAGGAACACTGAAGCTTTCTTT. J is TRBJ1-1 and V is TRBV29-1; 7 bases fit TRBD1. The ends lost 7 bases at V and 1 base at J; junction bases unmatched: 12. CDR1 is SQVTM and CDR2 is ANQGSEA in the germline V gene. There are 15 residues in the CDR3. The complete variable domain, with remaining parts taken from reference TRBV29-1 and TRBJ1-1, reads SAVISQKPSRDICQRGTSLTIQCQVDSQVTMMFWYRQQPGQSLTLIATANQGSEATYESGFVIDKFPISRPNLTFSTLTVSNMSPEDSSIYLCSADRAGERNTEAFFGQGTRLTVV.

The chain couples TRBV18 to TRBJ1-5; no clear D gene. Trimming left V 2 bases short and J 4 bases short, with 6 bases between. Germline CDR1 is KGHSH and CDR2 is LQKENI. CDR3 length equals 13 residues. The CDR3 sequence: CASSPGLNQPQHF. The CDR3 nucleotides are TGTGCCAGCTCACCAGGGCTGAATCAGCCCCAGCATTTT.

The gene calls are TRBV3-1 (or the pseudogene TRBV3-2) and TRBJ1-2, with D possibly TRBD1 on 6 matching bases. Germline values: CDR1 LGHDT, CDR2 YNNKEL (reference sequence). V was pared by 1 base and J by 8 bases, with 17 bases between. The CDR3 totals 15 residues. The CDR3 sequence: CASSQVRIRGGGYTF. The DNA for the CDR3 is TGTGCCAGCAGCCAAGTAAGAATCAGGGGCGGAGGCTACACCTTC.

The J gene is TRBJ1-5, the V gene TRBV4-2, with 9 bases matching TRBD1. V lost 4 bases and J lost 2; bases outside the gene matches: 3. Germline-derived CDR1 and CDR2 are LGHNA and YNFKEQ. The CDR3 consists of 15 residues. The CDR3 DNA reads as TGTGCCAGCAGCCGGGACAGGGACGGCAATCAGCCCCAGCATTTT. Translated, it gives CASSRDRDGNQPQHF.

CDR3 nucleotides: TGTGCCAGCAGTGAAGCGGGGGCTTGGCAGCCCCAGCATTTT. This gives the protein CASSEAGAWQPQHF. The chain carries TRBV25-1 and TRBJ1-5; weak D call: TRBD1 (6 bases). Deletions cut 2 bases from V and 7 bases from J, with 12 bases between. The CDR3 is 14 residues long. CDR1 is MGHDK and CDR2 is SYGVNS in the germline V gene.

The chain carries TRBV27 and TRBJ1-5; a weak D match, TRBD1 (5 bases). Germline V gives CDR1 MNHEY, CDR2 SMNVEV (reference sequence). CDR3 size: 16 residues. The V gene lost 1 base and the J gene lost 1 base, with 11 bases spanning the gap. The chain's CDR3 is CASSLWSGGSNQPQHF. In DNA form, the CDR3 reads TGTGCCAGCAGTTTATGGTCCGGGGGGAGCAATCAGCCCCAGCATTTT.

The rearrangement uses TRBV19 and TRBJ1-1; 8 bases line up with TRBD1. The CDR3 has 15 amino acids. The junction had 6 bases not matched to a gene; V was cut back by 6 bases and J by 0 bases. Germline CDR1 is LNHDA and CDR2 is SQIVND (reference sequence). CDR3 in DNA: TGTGCCAGTAGGGGAGGGACAGGACTGAACACTGAAGCTTTCTTT. It is translated as CASRGGTGLNTEAFF.

This clone was seen more than once but under ten times. The V gene is TRBV5-1, the J gene TRBJ2-3; D possibly corresponds to TRBD2 (6 bases). This CDR3 region has 15 residues. Germline CDR1 reads SGHRS; CDR2 reads YFSETQ. Trimming cost V 0 bases and J 0 bases, with 8 bases left between them. The CDR3: CASSLGGKSTDTQYF. The DNA of the CDR3 is TGCGCCAGCAGCTTGGGCGGGAAGAGCACAGATACGCAGTATTTT.

The chain joins TRBV5-6 to TRBJ1-1; D possibly corresponds to TRBD1 (6 bases). Germline CDR1 SGHDT, CDR2 YYEEEE. The CDR3 spans 14 residues. V was shortened by 5 bases and J by 0 bases, with 11 bases between the two germline ends. CDR3 amino acids: CASRPTGMNTEAFF. As DNA, the CDR3 is TGTGCCAGCAGACCGACAGGCATGAACACTGAAGCTTTCTTT.

The gene calls are TRBV10-1 and TRBJ2-5, with 11 bases aligning to TRBD2. This CDR3 is 16 amino acids long. Germline V lookup: CDR1 WNHNN, CDR2 SYGVQD (reference sequence). V shed 3 bases, J shed 2 bases, and the junction held 5 bases outside the gene matches. The CDR3 here is CASSDGLAGGQETQYF. CDR3 in DNA: TGCGCCAGCAGTGATGGTCTAGCGGGAGGACAAGAGACCCAGTACTTC.

V usage is TRBV18 and J usage is TRBJ1-4; 10 bases match TRBD1. The V gene's germline CDR1 is KGHSH and CDR2 LQKENI. The V gene end was trimmed by 3 bases and the J gene end by 7 bases; junction bases not matched to a gene: 11. The length of the CDR3 is 17 residues. In DNA form, the CDR3 reads TGTGCCAGCTCACCCCCTCTAGGACAGGGGGATGGTGAAAAACTGTTTTTT. Translation gives CASSPPLGQGDGEKLFF. Combining the CDR3 with reference TRBV18 and TRBJ1-4 gives the whole variable domain NAGVMQNPRHLVRRRGQEARLRCSPMKGHSHVYWYRQLPEEGLKFMVYLQKENIIDESGMPKERFSAEFPKEGPSILRIQQVVRGDSAAYFCASSPPLGQGDGEKLFFGSGTQLSVL.

The rearrangement joins TRBV24-1 to TRBJ2-5; 8 nucleotides line up with TRBD1. The CDR3 covers 15 residues. Per the germline V gene, CDR1 is KGHDR and CDR2 is SFDVKD. Unmatched junction bases numbered 3, after V lost 2 bases and J lost 2 bases. The CDR3 nucleotides read TGTGCCACCAGTGATTCAGGGACAGGACAAGAGACCCAGTACTTC. Residues: CATSDSGTGQETQYF.

This clone appeared a single time. In DNA form, the CDR3 reads TGTGCCAGTAGTATTGGGGGCACGAGGAGCTATGGCTACACCTTC. Its translation: CASSIGGTRSYGYTF. The chain has TRBV19 and TRBJ1-2; possible D gene TRBD1, 6 bases. Germline V gene data show CDR1 as LNHDA and CDR2 as SQIVND (reference sequence). CDR3 size: 15 residues. V was cut by 3 bases and J by 4 bases, with 15 bases left in between. Using reference TRBV19 and TRBJ1-2 for the parts outside the CDR3, the full variable domain is DGGITQSPKYLFRKEGQNVTLSCEQNLNHDAMYWYRQDPGQGLRLIYYSQIVNDFQKGDIAEGYSVSREKKESFPLTVTSAQKNPTAFYLCASSIGGTRSYGYTFGSGTRLTVV.

This CDR3 reads CASSPDRQYGYTF. As DNA, the CDR3 is TGTGCCAGCTCCCCGGACAGGCAATATGGCTACACCTTC. The chain combines TRBV18 with TRBJ1-2, with 7 bases that match TRBD1. The CDR3 spans 13 residues. V was clipped by 6 bases and J by 5 bases; unmatched bases: 6. Per the germline V gene, CDR1 is KGHSH and CDR2 is LQKENI.

The V gene is TRBV19, the J gene TRBJ2-1, with 8 bases identical to TRBD2. V shed 7 bases, J shed 10 bases, and the junction held 18 bases outside the gene matches. This CDR3 is 16 amino acids long. CDR1 is LNHDA, CDR2 SQIVND, per germline (reference sequence). CDR3 nucleotides: TGTGCCAGTACTAATAGGGGAAGCGGGAGAGCCGGCGAGCAGTTCTTC. Encoded protein: CASTNRGSGRAGEQFF.

The chain employs TRBV7-2 and TRBJ1-4; D perhaps matches TRBD1 (5 bases). Trimming cost V 1 base and J 4 bases, with 13 bases left between them. The germline gives CDR1 SGHTA, CDR2 FQGNSA. The CDR3 contains 16 residues. CDR3 DNA: TGTGCCAGCAGCTTAGTGGGGGGTCAGCATAATGAAAAACTGTTTTTT. This codes for CASSLVGGQHNEKLFF.

J is TRBJ1-2 and V is TRBV6-5, with 7 bases matching TRBD1. The CDR3 totals 13 residues. Germline CDR1 is MNHEY and CDR2 is SVGAGI. V lost 6 bases to trimming and J lost 8 bases; unmatched junction nucleotides: 9. The CDR3 bases are TGTGCCAGCAGATTTACAGGGGCCGGCGGCTACACCTTC. This encodes CASRFTGAGGYTF.

This chain uses TRBV14 with TRBJ2-2, with 12 bases lining up with TRBD2. The germline gives CDR1 SGHDN, CDR2 FVKESK. The CDR3 contains 16 residues. V lost 4 bases, J lost 6 bases, and 6 bases stayed unmatched. CDR3 protein: CASSPLSSGRAGELFF. In nucleotides, the CDR3 is TGTGCCAGCAGCCCTCTCTCTAGCGGGAGGGCCGGGGAGCTGTTTTTT.

V gene TRBV24-1 combines with J gene TRBJ2-7; the match to TRBD2 covers 8 bases. V lost 3 bases and J lost 5; bases outside the gene matches: 8. Germline-derived CDR1 and CDR2 are KGHDR and SFDVKD. The CDR3 covers 15 residues. The CDR3 here is CATSDPATSANEQYF. The CDR3 DNA reads TGTGCCACCAGTGATCCCGCGACTAGCGCCAACGAGCAGTACTTC.

This chain joins TRBV28 and TRBJ1-2; D unclear. Per the germline V gene, CDR1 is MDHEN and CDR2 is SYDVKM. The germline V and J ends were trimmed by 2 bases and 6 bases, with 7 bases remaining between them. The CDR3 length is 12 residues. CDR3 in amino acids: CASSLSQNGYTF. In DNA, the CDR3 is TGTGCCAGCAGTTTAAGTCAGAATGGCTACACCTTC.

V usage is TRBV27 and J usage is TRBJ1-5; D call uncertain. Trimming cost V 3 bases and J 5 bases, with 8 bases left between them. This CDR3 spans 13 amino acids. The V gene's germline CDR1 is MNHEY and CDR2 SMNVEV (reference sequence). This CDR3 is CASSFGEYQPQHF. The CDR3 coding sequence is TGTGCCAGCAGTTTCGGGGAATATCAGCCCCAGCATTTT.